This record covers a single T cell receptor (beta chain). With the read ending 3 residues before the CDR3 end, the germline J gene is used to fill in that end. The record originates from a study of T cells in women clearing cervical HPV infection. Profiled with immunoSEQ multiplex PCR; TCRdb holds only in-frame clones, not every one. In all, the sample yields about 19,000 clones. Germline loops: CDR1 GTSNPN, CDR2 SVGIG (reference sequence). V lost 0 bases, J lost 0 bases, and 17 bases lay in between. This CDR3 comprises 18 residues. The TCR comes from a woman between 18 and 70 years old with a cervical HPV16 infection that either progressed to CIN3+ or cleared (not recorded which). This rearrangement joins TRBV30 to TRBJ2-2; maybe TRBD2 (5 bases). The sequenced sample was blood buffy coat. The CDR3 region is CAWSVGGGPGANTGELFF. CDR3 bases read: TGTGCCTGGAGTGTAGGCGGAGGCCCCGGCGCGAACACCGGGGAG. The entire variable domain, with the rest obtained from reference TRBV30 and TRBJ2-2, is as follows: SQTIHQWPATLVQPVGSPLSLECTVEGTSNPNLYWYRQAAGRGLQLLFYSVGIGQISSEVPQNLSASRPQDRQFILSSKKLLLSDSGFYLCAWSVGGGPGANTGELFFGEGSRLTVL.